These T cell receptor beta chains were read from a single sample in a study of blood T cell repertoires in COVID-19. Clones were read by immunoSEQ multiplex PCR, and TCRdb kept only the in-frame ones, dropping some. The sample comprises about 200,000 clones, 70% to 85% of which are singletons, and about 8.9% rests with the top ten. Sequenced input: peripheral blood. These receptors all come from a man in his forties or fifties with active or convalescent COVID-19. CDR3s include the opening cysteine and the closing phenylalanine or tryptophan. The D gene is left open where the match is weak. Part of the rows lack a size; the others show once, few, many or a class for expanded clones.

TRBD2,once,TRBV20-1,TRBJ2-3,CSASATSGVTDTQYF,TGCAGTGCTAGTGCGACTAGCGGGGTCACAGATACGCAGTATTTT
TRBD1,.,TRBV5-1,TRBJ1-5,CASSLDGQGHQPQHF,TGCGCCAGCAGCCTCGATGGACAGGGTCATCAGCCCCAGCATTTT
.,.,TRBV29-1,TRBJ2-3,CSVEGGRGTDTQYF,TGCAGCGTTGAAGGGGGGCGCGGCACAGATACGCAGTATTTT
.,.,TRBV28,TRBJ2-3,CASSLTISSTDTQYF,TGTGCCAGCAGTTTGACAATTTCTAGCACAGATACGCAGTATTTT
.,.,TRBV6-6,TRBJ1-1,CASSHQEGRGWIITEAFF,TGTGCCAGCAGTCACCAGGAGGGGAGGGGCTGGATTATCACTGAAGCTTTCTTT
.,few,TRBV10-3,TRBJ1-2,CAISRARGGGYGYTF,TGTGCCATCAGTCGTGCGCGGGGAGGGGGCTATGGCTACACCTTC
TRBD2,.,TRBV7-9,TRBJ2-4,CASSSGTSGGQAKNIQYF,TGTGCCAGCAGCTCCGGGACTAGCGGGGGCCAAGCCAAAAACATTCAGTACTTC
.,.,TRBV5-1,TRBJ1-1,CASSLAGAGSYTEAFF,TGCGCCAGCAGCTTGGCCGGGGCGGGGTCGTACACTGAAGCTTTCTTT
TRBD1,.,TRBV18,TRBJ1-2,CASSPGQGAGGYTF,TGTGCCAGCTCACCGGGACAGGGGGCCGGGGGCTACACCTTC
TRBD2,.,TRBV9,TRBJ2-7,CASSVGPAGELGDEQYF,TGTGCCAGCAGCGTAGGGCCAGCGGGAGAATTAGGTGACGAGCAGTACTTC
.,once,TRBV10-3,TRBJ2-1,CAISARGDNEQFF,TGTGCCATCAGTGCCAGGGGGGACAATGAGCAGTTCTTC
TRBD1,.,TRBV15,TRBJ1-2,CATSRDTDRARYGYTF,TGTGCCACCAGCAGAGATACAGACAGGGCCCGCTATGGCTACACCTTC
.,.,TRBV6-5,TRBJ1-5,CASTLGGDQPQHF,TGTGCCAGCACCCTCGGGGGGGATCAGCCCCAGCATTTT
.,.,TRBV5-1,TRBJ2-1,CASRLYNEQFF,TGCGCCAGCAGGTTATACAATGAGCAGTTCTTC
TRBD1,many,TRBV5-1,TRBJ1-2,CASSPRTGDDGYTF,TGCGCCAGCAGCCCCCGGACAGGGGATGATGGCTACACCTTC
TRBD1,.,TRBV6-2/TRBV6-3,TRBJ2-6,CASSYFSRGLTGANVLTF,TGTGCCAGCAGTTACTTCAGCAGGGGGCTTACTGGGGCCAACGTCCTGACTTTC
.,.,TRBV3-1/TRBV3-2,TRBJ1-5,CASSQPGQPQHF,TGTGCCAGCAGCCAACCGGGGCAGCCCCAGCATTTT
TRBD2,.,TRBV5-1,TRBJ2-1,CASSLSPGGYEQFF,TGCGCCAGCAGCTTGAGTCCCGGGGGGTATGAGCAGTTCTTC
.,.,TRBV28,TRBJ1-1,CASSSGEVRSEAFF,TGTGCCAGCAGTTCGGGAGAGGTACGGTCTGAAGCTTTCTTT
.,.,TRBV4-1,TRBJ2-3,CASSRASRTQGTQYF,TGCGCCAGCAGCCGGGCATCTCGGACGCAGGGTACGCAGTATTTT
.,.,TRBV21-1,TRBJ1-1,CASSKARTGPLNTEAFF,TGTGCCAGCAGCAAAGCACGGACAGGGCCTCTGAACACTGAAGCTTTCTTT
.,few,TRBV29-1,TRBJ1-1,CSVSYRVEAFF,TGCAGCGTGTCCTACAGGGTGGAAGCTTTCTTT
TRBD1,.,TRBV23-1,TRBJ1-6,CAREGTGNSPLHF,TGCGCCAGGGAGGGGACAGGGAATTCACCCCTCCACTTT
.,.,TRBV6-2/TRBV6-3,TRBJ2-6,CASSAGIWANVLTF,TGTGCCAGCAGTGCCGGTATCTGGGCCAACGTCCTGACTTTC
TRBD2,.,TRBV9,TRBJ2-1,CASSVEDSGAYNEQFF,TGTGCCAGCAGCGTAGAAGATAGCGGGGCCTACAATGAGCAGTTCTTC
.,few,TRBV5-1,TRBJ2-2,CASQGIGNTGELFF,TGCGCCAGCCAGGGTATCGGGAACACCGGGGAGCTGTTTTTT
TRBD1,.,TRBV27,TRBJ1-1,CASSPSRGQVLGDTEAFF,TGTGCCAGCAGTCCCTCTCGTGGACAGGTCCTGGGAGACACTGAAGCTTTCTTT
.,.,TRBV18,TRBJ1-2,CASSPSSYGYTF,TGTGCCAGCTCACCGTCCAGCTATGGCTACACCTTC
TRBD1,.,TRBV6-5,TRBJ2-1,CASSQGQGAGEQFF,TGTGCCAGCAGCCAGGGACAGGGGGCAGGTGAGCAGTTCTTC
TRBD1,.,TRBV12-3/TRBV12-4,TRBJ2-1,CASSLGDRAKFF,TGTGCCAGCAGTTTGGGGGACAGGGCCAAGTTCTTC
.,.,TRBV10-3,TRBJ2-3,CAISDLMADTQYF,TGTGCCATCAGTGACCTTATGGCCGATACGCAGTATTTT
.,.,TRBV5-1,TRBJ1-5,CASSLGPDQPQHF,TGCGCCAGCAGCTTGGGGCCCGATCAGCCCCAGCATTTT
TRBD2,.,TRBV2,TRBJ2-4,CASGREPPGQYF,TGTGCCAGCGGGAGGGAGCCCCCGGGTCAGTACTTC